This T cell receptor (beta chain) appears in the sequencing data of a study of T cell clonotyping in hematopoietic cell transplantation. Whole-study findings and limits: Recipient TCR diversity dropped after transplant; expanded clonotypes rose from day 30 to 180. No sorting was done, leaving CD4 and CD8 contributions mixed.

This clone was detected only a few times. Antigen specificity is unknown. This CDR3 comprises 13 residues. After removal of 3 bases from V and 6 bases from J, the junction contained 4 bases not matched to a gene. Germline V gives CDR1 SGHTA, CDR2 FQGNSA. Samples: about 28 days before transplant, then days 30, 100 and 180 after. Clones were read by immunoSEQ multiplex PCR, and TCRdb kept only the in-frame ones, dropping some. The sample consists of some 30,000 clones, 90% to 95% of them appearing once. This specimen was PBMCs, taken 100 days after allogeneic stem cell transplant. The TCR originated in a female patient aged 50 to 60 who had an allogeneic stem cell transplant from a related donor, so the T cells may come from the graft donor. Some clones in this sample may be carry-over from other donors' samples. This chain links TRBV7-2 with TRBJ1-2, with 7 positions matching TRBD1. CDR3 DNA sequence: TGTGCCAGCAGCTTTACAACAGGGGATGGCTACACCTTC. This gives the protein CASSFTTGDGYTF.